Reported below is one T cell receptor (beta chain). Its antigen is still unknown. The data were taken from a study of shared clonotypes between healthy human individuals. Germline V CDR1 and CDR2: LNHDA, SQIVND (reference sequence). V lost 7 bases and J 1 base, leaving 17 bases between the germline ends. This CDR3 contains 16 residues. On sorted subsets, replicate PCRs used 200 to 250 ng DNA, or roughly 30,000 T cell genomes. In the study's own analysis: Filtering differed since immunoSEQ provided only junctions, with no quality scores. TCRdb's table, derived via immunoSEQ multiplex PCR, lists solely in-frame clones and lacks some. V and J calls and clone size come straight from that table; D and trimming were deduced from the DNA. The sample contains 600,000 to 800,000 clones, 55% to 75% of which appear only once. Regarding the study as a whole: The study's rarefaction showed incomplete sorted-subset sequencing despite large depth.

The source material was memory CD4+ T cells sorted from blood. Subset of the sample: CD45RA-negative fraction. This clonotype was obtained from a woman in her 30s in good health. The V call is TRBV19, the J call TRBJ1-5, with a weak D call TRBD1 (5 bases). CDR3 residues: CASIPVGGGSNQPQHF. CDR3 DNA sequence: TGTGCCAGTATCCCCGTGGGGGGTGGCAGCAATCAGCCCCAGCATTTT. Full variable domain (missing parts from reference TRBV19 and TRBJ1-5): DGGITQSPKYLFRKEGQNVTLSCEQNLNHDAMYWYRQDPGQGLRLIYYSQIVNDFQKGDIAEGYSVSREKKESFPLTVTSAQKNPTAFYLCASIPVGGGSNQPQHFGDGTRLSIL.